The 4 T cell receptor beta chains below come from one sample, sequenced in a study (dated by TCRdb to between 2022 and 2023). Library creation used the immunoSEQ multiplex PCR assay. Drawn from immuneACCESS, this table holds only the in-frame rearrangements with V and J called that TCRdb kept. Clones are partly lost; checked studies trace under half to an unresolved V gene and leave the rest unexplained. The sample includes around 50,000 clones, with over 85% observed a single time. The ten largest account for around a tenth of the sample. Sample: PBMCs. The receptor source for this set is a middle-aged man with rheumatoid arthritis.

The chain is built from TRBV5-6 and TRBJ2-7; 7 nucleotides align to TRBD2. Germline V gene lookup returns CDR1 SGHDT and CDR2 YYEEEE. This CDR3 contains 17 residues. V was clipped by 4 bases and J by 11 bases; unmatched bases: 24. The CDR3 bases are TGTGCCAGCAGCCTACTCACGGGGACTACATTTTCGCAGTTGGAGTACTTC. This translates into CASSLLTGTTFSQLEYF.

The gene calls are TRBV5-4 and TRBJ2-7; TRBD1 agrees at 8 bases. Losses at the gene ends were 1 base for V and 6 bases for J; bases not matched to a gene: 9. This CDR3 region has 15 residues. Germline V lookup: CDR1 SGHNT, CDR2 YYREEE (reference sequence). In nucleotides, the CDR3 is TGTGCCAGCAGCTTGTTAGGACAGGGCCAACCCGAGCAGTACTTC. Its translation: CASSLLGQGQPEQYF.

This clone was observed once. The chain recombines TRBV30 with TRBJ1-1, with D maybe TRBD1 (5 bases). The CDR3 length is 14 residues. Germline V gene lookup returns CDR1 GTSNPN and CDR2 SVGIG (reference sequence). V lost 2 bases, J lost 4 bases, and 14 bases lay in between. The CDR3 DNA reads TGTGCCTGGAGTCCGTACACGGGGCGCACTGAAGCTTTCTTT. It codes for CAWSPYTGRTEAFF.

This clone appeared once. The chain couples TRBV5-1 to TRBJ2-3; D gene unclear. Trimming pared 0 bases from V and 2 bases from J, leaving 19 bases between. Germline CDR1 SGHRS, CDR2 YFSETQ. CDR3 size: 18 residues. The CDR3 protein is CASSLEPIGLRFTDTQYF. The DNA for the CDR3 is TGCGCCAGCAGCTTGGAACCGATAGGGTTGAGGTTCACAGATACGCAGTATTTT.